This T cell receptor beta chain was documented in a study of tumor T cells in aggressive B-cell lymphoma. The CDR3 covers 15 residues. With 2 bases clipped from V and 1 base from J, the junction kept 1 base outside the gene matches. Germline CDR1 and CDR2: SGHDT and YYEEEE. Produced via immunoSEQ multiplex PCR; TCRdb's table is partial and in-frame only. The sample contains about 2,500 clones, 82% of which appear only once. This clone has just a few counts. The sequencing input was tumor tissue. This clonotype originated in an adult with diffuse large B cell lymphoma. This rearrangement joins TRBV5-6 to TRBJ2-3; 10 bases agree with TRBD2. CDR3 amino acids: CASSFSGRGTDTQYF. CDR3 DNA: TGTGCCAGCAGCTTCAGCGGGAGGGGCACAGATACGCAGTATTTT.